A single sample is the source of the 25 T cell receptor beta chains below, sequenced in a study of cytomegalovirus exposure and HLA in healthy donors. Vbeta (60) and Jbeta (13) primers were used in the PCR. Using immunoSEQ multiplex PCR, the repertoire was profiled, and TCRdb retains in-frame clones only, with some absent. The repertoire holds 160,000 or so clones, with roughly 80% as singletons. Sequenced: PBMCs. The receptors shown here come from a woman in her 50s in good health and CMV-seropositive.

This chain joins TRBV30 and TRBJ2-2, with D tentatively TRBD1 (5 bases). Germline V gene lookup returns CDR1 GTSNPN and CDR2 SVGIG (reference sequence). CDR3 size: 17 residues. The germline V and J ends were trimmed by 7 bases and 2 bases, with 23 bases remaining between them. In DNA, the CDR3 is TGTGCCTTATTCTCAGATTTCAGGGAACAAAACACCGGGGAGCTGTTTTTT. It specifies CALFSDFREQNTGELFF.

The count of this clone is one. The CDR3 region has the DNA TGTGCCAGCAGCTTGGCAGGCATGGCCAAAAACATTCAGTACTTC. Translating it yields CASSLAGMAKNIQYF. The rearrangement joins TRBV5-5 to TRBJ2-4; D unresolved. Per the germline V gene, CDR1 is SGHKS and CDR2 is YYEKEE (reference sequence). The CDR3 totals 15 residues. The V and J ends lost 0 bases and 1 base respectively, with 8 bases between them. The full variable domain, its missing parts supplied by reference TRBV5-5 and TRBJ2-4, is DAGVTQSPTHLIKTRGQQVTLRCSPISGHKSVSWYQQVLGQGPQFIFQYYEKEERGRGNFPDRFSARQFPNYSSELNVNALLLGDSALYLCASSLAGMAKNIQYFGAGTRLSVL.

The chain joins TRBV5-6 to TRBJ1-1, with 8 bases aligning to TRBD1. The CDR3 spans 16 residues. In germline, CDR1 is SGHDT, CDR2 YYEEEE. Germline trimming cut 4 bases from V and 8 bases from J; bases unmatched to any gene: 16. The CDR3 region is CASSVGQGFGTLEAFF. CDR3 nucleotides: TGTGCCAGCAGCGTAGGACAGGGCTTCGGAACACTCGAAGCTTTCTTT.

This chain uses TRBV18 with TRBJ1-3, with 7 bases identical to TRBD1. Germline loops: CDR1 KGHSH, CDR2 LQKENI. The CDR3 loop spans 13 amino acids. Unmatched junction bases numbered 3, after V lost 2 bases and J lost 8 bases. In DNA, the CDR3 is TGTGCCAGCTCACCAAACAGGGGTGACACCATATATTTT. Translated: CASSPNRGDTIYF.

The genes are TRBV4-1 and TRBJ2-3; maybe TRBD2 (6 bases). The CDR3 is 16 amino acids. The V end was cut by 2 bases, the J end by 1 base, with 13 bases between. The V gene's germline CDR1 is MGHRA and CDR2 YSYEKL. The CDR3 sequence is CASSQSGSSGTDTQYF. The CDR3 region has the DNA TGCGCCAGCAGCCAATCCGGGAGTTCGGGCACAGATACGCAGTATTTT.

V gene TRBV10-3 combines with J gene TRBJ1-4; tentative D call: TRBD1 (5 bases). The length of the CDR3 is 15 residues. V lost 11 bases, J lost 5 bases, and 21 bases lay in between. Germline loops: CDR1 ENHRY, CDR2 SYGVKD. CDR3 protein: CASSKGAQRNEKLFF. For the CDR3, the DNA is TGTGCCTCATCGAAAGGGGCGCAAAGGAATGAAAAACTGTTTTTT.

The chain recombines TRBV7-2 with TRBJ1-6; D ambiguous. Germline assignment: CDR1 SGHTA and CDR2 FQGNSA. The CDR3 spans 14 residues. The V and J ends lost 2 bases and 5 bases respectively, with 7 bases between them. The CDR3 loop reads CASSLIGHNSPLHF. The CDR3, as DNA: TGTGCCAGCAGCTTAATTGGCCATAATTCACCCCTCCACTTT. Drawing the rest from reference TRBV7-2 and TRBJ1-6, the complete variable domain is GAGVSQSPSNKVTEKGKDVELRCDPISGHTALYWYRQSLGQGLEFLIYFQGNSAPDKSGLPSDRFSAERTGGSVSTLTIQRTQQEDSAVYLCASSLIGHNSPLHFGNGTRLTVT.

This clone was recorded a few times. DNA for the CDR3: TGTGCCAGCAGTAAGACAGGGGGAGAAAGAAACACCATATATTTT. It codes for CASSKTGGERNTIYF. This chain uses TRBV2 with TRBJ1-3; 9 positions match TRBD1. CDR1 is SNHLY, CDR2 FYNNEI, per germline. V lost 5 bases to trimming and J lost 5 bases; unmatched junction nucleotides: 7. The CDR3 runs to 15 residues. Full variable domain (rest looked up from reference TRBV2 and TRBJ1-3): EPEVTQTPSHQVTQMGQEVILRCVPISNHLYFYWYRQILGQKVEFLVSFYNNEISEKSEIFDDQFSVERPDGSNFTLKIRSTKLEDSAMYFCASSKTGGERNTIYFGEGSWLTVV.

A single count supports this clone. The chain carries TRBV15 and TRBJ2-7; 11 nucleotides align to TRBD2. The CDR3 loop spans 16 amino acids. The junction had 8 bases not matched to a gene; V was cut back by 2 bases and J by 5 bases. Germline assignment: CDR1 LNHNV and CDR2 YYDKDF (reference sequence). The CDR3 nucleotides are TGTGCCACCAGCAGACTGATGACTAGCGGGGACAACGAGCAGTACTTC. Residues: CATSRLMTSGDNEQYF.

CDR3 residues: CSGTSGGAYEQYF. The CDR3 DNA follows: TGCAGCGGAACTAGCGGGGGGGCCTACGAGCAGTACTTC. V is TRBV29-1 and J is TRBJ2-7; 13 nucleotides agree with TRBD2. This CDR3 has 13 residues. J gave up 2 bases and V 7 bases, and 2 bases lay outside the gene matches. The germline gives CDR1 SQVTM, CDR2 ANQGSEA.

This chain uses TRBV10-1 with TRBJ2-2; D not resolved. The CDR3 sequence is 11 residues long. CDR1 is WNHNN, CDR2 SYGVQD, per germline (reference sequence). The V and J ends lost 8 bases and 6 bases respectively, with 7 bases between them. The CDR3 is CASLCPGELFF. For the CDR3, the DNA is TGCGCCAGCCTTTGTCCCGGGGAGCTGTTTTTT.

This chain uses TRBV21-1 with TRBJ2-7; TRBD2, the D gene given by the table, was not confirmed from the DNA. TRBV21-1 is listed as a pseudogene. There are 16 residues in the CDR3. This CDR3 reads CASSKEAEGNHYEQYF. Written as DNA, the CDR3 is TGTGCCAGCAGCAAAGAAGCCGAGGGAAACCACTACGAGCAGTACTTC.

As for this clone: The same CDR3 arises from other DNA sequences in this sample as well. The chain employs TRBV5-1 and TRBJ2-3, with 7 nucleotides matching TRBD2. Germline CDR1 SGHRS, CDR2 YFSETQ. There are 16 residues in the CDR3. Unmatched junction bases numbered 8, after V lost 4 bases and J lost 0 bases. For the CDR3, the DNA is TGCGCCAGCAGCCCCCACGGGAGGCCAAGCACAGATACGCAGTATTTT. Amino acids: CASSPHGRPSTDTQYF.

The chain uses TRBV14 and TRBJ1-1; D is ambiguous. The V gene's germline CDR1 is SGHDN and CDR2 FVKESK. The CDR3 sequence is 14 residues long. V lost 4 bases and J 3 bases, leaving 12 bases between the germline ends. CDR3 sequence reads: CASSRQIGDTEAFF. CDR3 sequence (DNA): TGTGCCAGCAGCCGGCAAATCGGAGACACTGAAGCTTTCTTT. Full variable domain (remainder filled in from reference TRBV14 and TRBJ1-1): EAGVTQFPSHSVIEKGQTVTLRCDPISGHDNLYWYRRVMGKEIKFLLHFVKESKQDESGMPNNRFLAERTGGTYSTLKVQPAELEDSGVYFCASSRQIGDTEAFFGQGTRLTVV.

The chain couples TRBV6-5 to TRBJ2-2; D not resolved. The CDR3 consists of 11 residues. CDR1 is MNHEY and CDR2 is SVGAGI in the germline V gene. V was cut by 7 bases and J by 5 bases, with 5 bases left in between. The CDR3 region is CASTSTGELFF. Here the CDR3 DNA reads TGTGCCAGCACCAGTACCGGGGAGCTGTTTTTT.

The chain links TRBV7-9 to TRBJ1-4, with 7 bases lining up with TRBD1. There are 13 residues in the CDR3. Germline V gene sequence: CDR1 SEHNR, CDR2 FQNEAQ (reference sequence). Trimming removed 5 bases from V and 6 bases from J; junction bases left unmatched: 3. Written as DNA, the CDR3 is TGTGCCAGCAGCCGACAGGGAGATGAAAAACTGTTTTTT. Encoded protein: CASSRQGDEKLFF. Looking up the rest from reference TRBV7-9 and TRBJ1-4 gives the full variable domain: DTGVSQNPRHKITKRGQNVTFRCDPISEHNRLYWYRQTLGQGPEFLTYFQNEAQLEKSRLLSDRFSAERPKGSFSTLEIQRTEQGDSAMYLCASSRQGDEKLFFGSGTQLSVL.

The V and J genes are TRBV21-1 and TRBJ2-3; TRBD1 is taken as the D call from the table, unchecked against the DNA. TRBV21-1 is termed a pseudogene. The CDR3 sequence is 23 residues long. The CDR3 nucleotides are TGTGCCAGCAGCAAAAACCGACACACCGAGGGACAGGGGGATCGGGGTACCGGAGATACGCAGTATTTT. Translation: CASSKNRHTEGQGDRGTGDTQYF.

V is TRBV6-6 and J is TRBJ2-7; 12 positions agree with TRBD1. V lost 5 bases, J lost 3 bases, and 5 bases stayed unmatched. This CDR3 is built from 15 residues. Germline CDR1 is MNHNY and CDR2 is SVGAGI (reference sequence). CDR3 sequence (DNA): TGTGCCAGCAGTACGGGACAGGGGGCCGTCTACGAGCAGTACTTC. It yields the protein CASSTGQGAVYEQYF.

The chain uses TRBV27 and TRBJ1-4; 9 nucleotides line up with TRBD1. The CDR3 extends over 15 amino acids. Trimming removed 1 base from V and 7 bases from J; junction bases left unmatched: 4. Germline CDR1 reads MNHEY; CDR2 reads SMNVEV (reference sequence). The CDR3 here is CASSLWGTGIEKLFF. The CDR3 nucleotides are TGTGCCAGCAGTTTATGGGGGACAGGGATTGAAAAACTGTTTTTT.

The chain employs TRBV5-1 and TRBJ2-3; 7 bases fit TRBD1. CDR1 is SGHRS, CDR2 YFSETQ, per germline. The V segment lost 3 bases and the J segment 0 bases; nucleotides outside the gene matches: 4. The CDR3 is 15 amino acids. The CDR3 sequence: CASSWTGDSTDTQYF. CDR3 nucleotides: TGCGCCAGCAGCTGGACAGGAGATAGCACAGATACGCAGTATTTT.

The CDR3 DNA reads TGTGCCAGCAGCGGGACACTCACCGGGGAGCTGTTTTTT. Translated, it gives CASSGTLTGELFF. The chain links TRBV13 to TRBJ2-2, with D possibly TRBD1 on 6 matching bases. V dropped 5 bases and J dropped 4 bases, with 8 bases sitting between them. Germline V gives CDR1 PRHDT, CDR2 FYEKMQ (reference sequence). The CDR3 sequence is 13 residues long. The entire variable domain, with the rest obtained from reference TRBV13 and TRBJ2-2, is as follows: AAGVIQSPRHLIKEKRETATLKCYPIPRHDTVYWYQQGPGQDPQFLISFYEKMQSDKGSIPDRFSAQQFSDYHSELNMSSLELGDSALYFCASSGTLTGELFFGEGSRLTVL.

The chain has TRBV7-9 and TRBJ2-1; the match to TRBD2 covers 15 bases. The CDR3 is 16 amino acids. With V trimmed by 5 bases and J by 10 bases, 9 bases remained unmatched. Germline V CDR1 and CDR2: SEHNR, FQNEAQ (reference sequence). CDR3 DNA sequence: TGTGCCAGCAGCCCCGGACTAGCGGGGGGGCCGGGGGAGCAGTTCTTC. As protein: CASSPGLAGGPGEQFF.

This chain links TRBV4-3 with TRBJ2-7; TRBD1 matches at 10 bases. The CDR3 is made up of 15 amino acids. CDR1 LGHNA and CDR2 YSLEER come from the germline V gene. The V segment lost 3 bases and the J segment 6 bases; nucleotides outside the gene matches: 8. The CDR3 DNA reads TGCGCCAGCAGCCAGGACAGGGGGATTTTTTCCGAGCAGTACTTC. It is translated as CASSQDRGIFSEQYF.

The chain has TRBV9 and TRBJ2-2; 10 nucleotides agree with TRBD2. V was clipped by 0 bases and J by 4 bases; unmatched bases: 9. The CDR3 runs 18 residues. Germline V lookup: CDR1 SGDLS, CDR2 YYNGEE. The CDR3 here is CASSVGVAGGRGTGELFF. CDR3 bases: TGTGCCAGCAGCGTAGGAGTAGCGGGGGGCCGGGGCACCGGGGAGCTGTTTTTT.

V usage is TRBV6-1 and J usage is TRBJ1-1, with TRBD1 as a possible D gene (5 bases). This CDR3 contains 15 residues. Per germline, CDR1 MNHNS and CDR2 SASEGT. V was shortened by 4 bases and J by 1 base, with 13 bases between the two germline ends. The CDR3 region has the DNA TGTGCCAGCAGTGGCTCCATAGACAGGAACACTGAAGCTTTCTTT. The encoded protein is CASSGSIDRNTEAFF.